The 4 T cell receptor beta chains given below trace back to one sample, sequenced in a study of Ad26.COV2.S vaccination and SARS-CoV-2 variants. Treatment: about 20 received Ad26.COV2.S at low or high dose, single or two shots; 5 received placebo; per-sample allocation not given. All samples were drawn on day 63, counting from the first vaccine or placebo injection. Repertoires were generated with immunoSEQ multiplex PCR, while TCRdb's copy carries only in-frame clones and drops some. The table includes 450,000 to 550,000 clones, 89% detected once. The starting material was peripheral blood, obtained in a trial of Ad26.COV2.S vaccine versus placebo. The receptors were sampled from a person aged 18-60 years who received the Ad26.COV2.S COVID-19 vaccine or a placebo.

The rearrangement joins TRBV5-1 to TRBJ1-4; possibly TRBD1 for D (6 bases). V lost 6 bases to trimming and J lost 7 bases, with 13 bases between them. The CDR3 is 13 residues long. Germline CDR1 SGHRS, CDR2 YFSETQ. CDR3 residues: CASKRGEGEKLFF. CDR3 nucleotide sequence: TGCGCCAGCAAAAGGGGGGAGGGTGAAAAACTGTTTTTT. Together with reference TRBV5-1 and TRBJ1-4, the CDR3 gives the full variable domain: KAGVTQTPRYLIKTRGQQVTLSCSPISGHRSVSWYQQTPGQGLQFLFEYFSETQRNKGNFPGRFSGRQFSNSRSEMNVSTLELGDSALYLCASKRGEGEKLFFGSGTQLSVL.

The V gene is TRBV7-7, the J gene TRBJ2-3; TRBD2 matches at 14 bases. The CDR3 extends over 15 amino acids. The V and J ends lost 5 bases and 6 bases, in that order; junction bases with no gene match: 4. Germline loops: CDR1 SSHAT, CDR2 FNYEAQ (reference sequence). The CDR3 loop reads CASSPGLAGADTQYF. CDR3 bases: TGTGCCAGCAGCCCGGGACTAGCGGGGGCGGATACGCAGTATTTT.

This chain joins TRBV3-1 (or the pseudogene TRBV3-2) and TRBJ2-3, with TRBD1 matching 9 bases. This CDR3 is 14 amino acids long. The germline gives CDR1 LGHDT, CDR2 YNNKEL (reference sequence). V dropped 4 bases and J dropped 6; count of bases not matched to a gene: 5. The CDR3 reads CASSRDRVWDTQYF. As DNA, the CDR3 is TGTGCCAGCAGCCGGGACAGGGTTTGGGATACGCAGTATTTT.

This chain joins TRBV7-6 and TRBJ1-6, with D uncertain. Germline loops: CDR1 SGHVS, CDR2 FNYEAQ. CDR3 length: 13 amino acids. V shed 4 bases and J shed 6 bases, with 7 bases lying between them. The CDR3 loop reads CASSYTGNSPLHF. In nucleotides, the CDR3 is TGTGCCAGCAGCTACACGGGTAATTCACCCCTCCACTTT. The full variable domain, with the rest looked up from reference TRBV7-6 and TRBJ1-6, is GAGVSQSPRYKVTKRGQDVALRCDPISGHVSLYWYRQALGQGPEFLTYFNYEAQQDKSGLPNDRFSAERPEGSISTLTIQRTEQRDSAMYRCASSYTGNSPLHFGNGTRLTVT.